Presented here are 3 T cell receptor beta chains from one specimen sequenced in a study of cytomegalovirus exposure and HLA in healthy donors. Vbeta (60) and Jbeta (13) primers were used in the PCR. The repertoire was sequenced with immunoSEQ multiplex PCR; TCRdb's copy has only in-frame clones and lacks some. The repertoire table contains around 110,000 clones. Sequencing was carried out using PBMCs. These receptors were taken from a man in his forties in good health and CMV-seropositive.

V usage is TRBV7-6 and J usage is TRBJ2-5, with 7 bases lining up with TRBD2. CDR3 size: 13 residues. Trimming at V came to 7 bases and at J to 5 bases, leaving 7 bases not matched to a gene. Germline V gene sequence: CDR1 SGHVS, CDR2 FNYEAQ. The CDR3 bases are TGTGCCAGCACCACAGTCGGGGGGGAGACCCAGTACTTC. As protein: CASTTVGGETQYF.

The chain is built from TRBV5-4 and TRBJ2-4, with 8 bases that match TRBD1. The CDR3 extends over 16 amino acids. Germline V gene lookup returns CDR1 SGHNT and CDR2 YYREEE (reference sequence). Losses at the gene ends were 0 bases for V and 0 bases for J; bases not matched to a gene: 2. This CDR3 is CASSLAGGIAKNIQYF. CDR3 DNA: TGTGCCAGCAGCTTGGCAGGGGGCATAGCCAAAAACATTCAGTACTTC.

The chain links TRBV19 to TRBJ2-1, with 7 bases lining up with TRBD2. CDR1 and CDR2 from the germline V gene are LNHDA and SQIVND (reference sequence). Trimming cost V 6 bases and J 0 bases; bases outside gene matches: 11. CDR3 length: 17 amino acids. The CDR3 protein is CASSSTSDLLSYNEQFF. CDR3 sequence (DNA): TGTGCCAGTAGCAGTACTAGCGACCTCCTCTCCTACAATGAGCAGTTCTTC.